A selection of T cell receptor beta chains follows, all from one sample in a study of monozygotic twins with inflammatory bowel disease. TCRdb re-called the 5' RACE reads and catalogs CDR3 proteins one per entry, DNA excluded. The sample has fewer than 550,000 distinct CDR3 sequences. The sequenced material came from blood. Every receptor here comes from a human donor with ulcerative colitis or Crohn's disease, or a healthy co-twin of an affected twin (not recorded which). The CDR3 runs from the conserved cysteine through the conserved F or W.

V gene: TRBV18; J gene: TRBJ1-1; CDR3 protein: CASSPPPLGGLEAFF
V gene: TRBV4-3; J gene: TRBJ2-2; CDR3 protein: CASSQEAGGDTGELFF
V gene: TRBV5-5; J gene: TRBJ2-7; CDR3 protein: CASSLRTGMDYYEQYF
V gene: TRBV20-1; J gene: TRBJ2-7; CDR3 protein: CSASDFYEQYF
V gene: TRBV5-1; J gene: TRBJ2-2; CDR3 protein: CASSFEGGDYNTGELFF
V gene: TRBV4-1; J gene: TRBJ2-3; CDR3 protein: CASSQELGPTETQYF
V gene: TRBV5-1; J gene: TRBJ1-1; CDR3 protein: CASSPGQANTEAFF
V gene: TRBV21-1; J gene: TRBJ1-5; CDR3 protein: CASSTAGRGQPQHF
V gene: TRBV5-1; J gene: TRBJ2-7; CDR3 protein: CASSMTSSYEQYF
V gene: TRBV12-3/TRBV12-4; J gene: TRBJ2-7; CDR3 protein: CASSTTIATSRGIYEQYF
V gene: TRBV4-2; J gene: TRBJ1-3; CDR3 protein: CASSRDGVNSGNTIYF
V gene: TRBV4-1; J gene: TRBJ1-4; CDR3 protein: CASSQGDRRVSEKLFF
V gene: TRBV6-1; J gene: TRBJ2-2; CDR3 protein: CASSMGTANTGELFF
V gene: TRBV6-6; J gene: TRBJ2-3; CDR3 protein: CASSAPGTDTQYF
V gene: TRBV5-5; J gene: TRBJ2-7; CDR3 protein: CASSLWGPGVTYEQYF
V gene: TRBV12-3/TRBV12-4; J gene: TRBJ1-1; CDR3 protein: CASSLGPRDRGAFF
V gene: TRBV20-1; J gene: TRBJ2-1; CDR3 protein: CSAEKGADEQFF
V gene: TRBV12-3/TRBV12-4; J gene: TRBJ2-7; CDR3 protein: CASSHRDISYEQYF
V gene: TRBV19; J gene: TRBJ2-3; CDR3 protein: CASSEGQVSTDTQYF
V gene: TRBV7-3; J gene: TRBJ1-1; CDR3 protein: CASSATGTVNTEAFF
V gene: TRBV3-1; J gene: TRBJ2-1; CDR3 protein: CARFTRDNEQFF
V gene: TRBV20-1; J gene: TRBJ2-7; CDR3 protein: CSATVARTGKTYEQYF
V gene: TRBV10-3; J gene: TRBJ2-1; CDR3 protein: CAISAGQGPNEQFF
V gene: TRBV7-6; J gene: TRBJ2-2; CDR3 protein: CASSSSGSLNTGELFF
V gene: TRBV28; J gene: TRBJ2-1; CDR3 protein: CASTNSFSYNEQFF
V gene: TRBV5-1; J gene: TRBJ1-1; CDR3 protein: CASSFGFVTSNRGGLSNTEAFF
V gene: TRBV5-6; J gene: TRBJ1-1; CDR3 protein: CASSLDMGPGAFF
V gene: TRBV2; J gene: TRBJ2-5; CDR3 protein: CASGDGVLAQYF
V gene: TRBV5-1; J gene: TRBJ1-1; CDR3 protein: CASSFPEGTKAFF
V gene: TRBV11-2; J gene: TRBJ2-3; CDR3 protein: CASSPSMDTQYF
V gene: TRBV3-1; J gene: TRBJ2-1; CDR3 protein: CASSRATGSVEQFF
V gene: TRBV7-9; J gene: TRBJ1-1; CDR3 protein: CASSRPTGTTTVAFF
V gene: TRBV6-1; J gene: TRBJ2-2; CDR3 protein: CASTPRAGSNTGELFF
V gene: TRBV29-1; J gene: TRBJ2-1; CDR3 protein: CSVPDSLNSYNEQFF
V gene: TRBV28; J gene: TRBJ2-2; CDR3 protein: CASTGNRNTGELFF
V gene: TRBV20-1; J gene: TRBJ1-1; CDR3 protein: CSARADRSAFF
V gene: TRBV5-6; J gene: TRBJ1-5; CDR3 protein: CASSLSIRTGDNQPQHF
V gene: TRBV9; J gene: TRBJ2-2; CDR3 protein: CASSVLGGTANTGELFF
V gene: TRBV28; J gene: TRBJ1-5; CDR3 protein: CASSGRPRENQPQHF
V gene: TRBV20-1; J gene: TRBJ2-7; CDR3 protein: CSAGTGLSYEQYF
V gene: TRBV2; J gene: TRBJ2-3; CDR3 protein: CASSERASGTTDTQYF
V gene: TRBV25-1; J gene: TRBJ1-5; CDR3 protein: CASSGTASNQPQHF
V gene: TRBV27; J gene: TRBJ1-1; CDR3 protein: CASSFLARGEAFF
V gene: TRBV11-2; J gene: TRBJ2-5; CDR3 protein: CASSSFTTTEETQYF
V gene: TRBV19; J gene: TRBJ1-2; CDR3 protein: CASSISDGYTF
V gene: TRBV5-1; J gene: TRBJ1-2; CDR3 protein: CASSLATGARLDYTF